Listed here are 9 T cell receptor beta chains from one sample, sequenced in a study of cytomegalovirus exposure and HLA in healthy donors. The PCR was carried out with 60 Vbeta primers and 13 Jbeta primers. Assay used: immunoSEQ multiplex PCR; TCRdb lists only in-frame clones, some missing. The table shows 150,000 or so clones, with roughly 77% occurring only once. The material sequenced was PBMCs. The receptors originated from a woman between 45 and 60 years old in good health and CMV-seropositive.

This chain joins TRBV6-4 and TRBJ2-2, with unresolved D. Germline V gives CDR1 MRHNA, CDR2 SNTAGT. Trimming pared 2 bases from V and 5 bases from J, leaving 3 bases between. This CDR3 comprises 12 residues. Here the CDR3 reads CASSDPTGELFF. DNA of the CDR3: TGTGCCAGCAGTGACCCTACCGGGGAGCTGTTTTTT.

The V call is TRBV18, the J call TRBJ2-1, with 10 bases identical to TRBD2. V lost 4 bases, J lost 9 bases, and 12 bases stayed unmatched. The V gene's germline CDR1 is KGHSH and CDR2 LQKENI. The CDR3 totals 16 residues. CDR3 loop: CASSLGLRLAGLEQFF. The CDR3 nucleotides are TGTGCCAGCTCACTGGGTTTAAGACTAGCGGGTCTTGAGCAGTTCTTC.

The J gene is TRBJ2-1, the V gene TRBV28; D unclear. Trimming shortened V by 6 bases and J by 3 bases, and 6 bases separated the two germline ends. In germline, CDR1 is MDHEN, CDR2 SYDVKM. The CDR3 is 12 amino acids. The CDR3 nucleotides are TGTGCCAGCAGGGCCGACTACAATGAGCAGTTCTTC. Protein product: CASRADYNEQFF.

The chain combines TRBV6-5 with TRBJ2-1; the match to TRBD2 covers 11 bases. In germline, CDR1 is MNHEY, CDR2 SVGAGI. The CDR3 spans 15 residues. Trimming took 6 bases from V and 3 from J; bases not matched to a gene: 4. The CDR3 reads CASRIAGGNYNEQFF. In nucleotides, the CDR3 is TGTGCCAGCAGAATAGCGGGGGGGAACTACAATGAGCAGTTCTTC.

J is TRBJ2-5 and V is TRBV5-1, with 7 nucleotides matching TRBD1. The CDR3 is 13 residues long. Trimming took 7 bases from V and 2 from J; bases not matched to a gene: 5. In germline, CDR1 is SGHRS, CDR2 YFSETQ. The CDR3 region is CASYRGAQETQYF. The CDR3 DNA is TGCGCCAGCTACAGGGGTGCGCAAGAGACCCAGTACTTC.

DNA of the CDR3: TGTGCCAGCAGCCGCGATATGGTTGATCAGCCCCAGCATTTT. This gives the protein CASSRDMVDQPQHF. J is TRBJ1-5 and V is TRBV11-3; D is unresolved. V lost 5 bases, J lost 5 bases, and 13 bases lay in between. In germline, CDR1 is SGHNT, CDR2 YENEEA. The CDR3 extends over 14 amino acids.

This rearrangement joins TRBV6-5 to TRBJ1-6, with TRBD1 identical over 7 bases. From germline, CDR1 is MNHEY and CDR2 SVGAGI. Losses at the gene ends were 6 bases for V and 9 bases for J; bases not matched to a gene: 5. The CDR3 spans 13 residues. The CDR3 spells CASRLDRVSPLHF. CDR3 sequence (DNA): TGTGCCAGCAGACTAGACAGGGTTTCACCCCTCCACTTT.

The chain is built from TRBV7-2 and TRBJ1-2; 7 bases are a match to TRBD1. Germline-derived CDR1 and CDR2 are SGHTA and FQGNSA. The CDR3 contains 15 residues. Unmatched junction bases numbered 8, after V lost 2 bases and J lost 5 bases. CDR3 nucleotides: TGTGCCAGCAGCTTAAATAAGGGGGCGAGATATGGCTACACCTTC. Translation: CASSLNKGARYGYTF.

J is TRBJ2-1 and V is TRBV14; 7 bases line up with TRBD1. The CDR3 has 15 amino acids. Germline values: CDR1 SGHDN, CDR2 FVKESK. V was clipped by 4 bases and J by 2 bases; unmatched bases: 5. CDR3 amino acids: CASSLRGQAYNEQFF. The CDR3 coding sequence is TGTGCCAGCAGCCTACGTGGACAGGCCTACAATGAGCAGTTCTTC.